This T cell receptor beta chain came from a study of cytomegalovirus exposure and HLA in healthy donors. In the study overall: Unique TCR beta sequences numbering 120 million or so came from around 180 million T cells in an earlier analysis. Study-wide points: In a later analysis, a genetic analysis reported fewer productive-TCR N-insertions in an Asian-associated ancestry cluster than the cohort average. Accounts indicate the classifier identified cytomegalovirus status with strong specificity and sensitivity. TCR beta chains numbering more than 150 were designated cytomegalovirus-associated.

The germline V and J ends were trimmed by 1 base and 3 bases, with 12 bases remaining between them. This CDR3 contains 16 residues. Germline V gene lookup returns CDR1 SEHNR and CDR2 FQNEAQ (reference sequence). As regards this clone: What it binds is unknown.

Primers for the PCR totalled 60 Vbeta and 13 Jbeta. The repertoire was sequenced with immunoSEQ multiplex PCR; TCRdb's copy has only in-frame clones and lacks some. The repertoire holds 85,000 to 100,000 clones, 65% to 85% seen once, with 3.4% in the top ten. This rearrangement joins TRBV7-9 to TRBJ2-2, with D tentatively TRBD2 (6 bases). The sample consisted of PBMCs. The TCR comes from a man aged 35 to 55 in good health and CMV-seronegative. In nucleotides, the CDR3 is TGTGCCAGCAGCTTAGGGGCTGGCGGGGACACCGGGGAGCTGTTTTTT. This encodes CASSLGAGGDTGELFF.